This entry concerns a single T cell receptor beta chain. Its target antigen remains unknown. It has no much larger one-base neighbor in the sample; base qualities were not kept. The trim is 6 bases for V and 7 bases for J, with a gap of 19 bases between the germline ends. CDR1 and CDR2 (SNHLY, FYNNEI) derive from the germline V gene. Including cysteine and phenylalanine, the CDR3 has 15 amino acids. Solely the CDR3 DNA is kept, with 45 bases framed from the first base. These data are taken from a study of blood T cell repertoires in COVID-19 (TCRdb year 2020). Turning to the overall study: Samples covering the acute and convalescent phases of COVID-19 were provided by collaborators in the United States, Italy and Spain. The material from the prospective study consisted of cDNA or gDNA derived from T cells, B-cell-depleted T cells, or PBMCs. Subjects who had been exposed to COVID-19, were actively infected with it, or had recovered from it provided the deeply sampled blood TCRbeta repertoires that made up the dataset. The repertoires were released in a freely available public database meant as a resource for research on the immune response to SARS-CoV-2. The samples were drawn from two sources: the first 160 participants of the ongoing ImmuneRACE study, and 1,000 to 1,500 subjects contributed by 6 global collaborators. Nearly every sample came with metadata listing a de-identified subject ID, COVID-19 status, age in years and sex. Where available, HLA class I and class II types were obtained from metadata supplied by the sample provider rather than from assay-based typing.

TCRbeta CDR3 regions were amplified from genomic DNA by means of the immunoSEQ Assay, a bias-controlled multiplex PCR. Per the source publication's procedure: The number of nucleated cells in each sample was estimated from the amplification of reference gene primers within the assay. To quantify the absolute abundance of each unique TCRbeta CDR3 rearrangement, sequence reads were collapsed and filtered. For each sample, productive Simpson clonality was calculated as the square root of Simpson's diversity index over productive rearrangements. Held by TCRdb, this immuneACCESS table contains in-frame sequences only and omits some clones. Under half of the omission traces to an unresolved V gene where checked; the cause of the rest is unknown. V, J and clone size derive from that table, while D and trimming were established from the DNA sequence. In this sample the table shows 200,000 to 250,000 clones, 65% to 85% of which occur a single time. The ten largest make up 5.5% to 7.5% of the sample.

Participants in the prospective study were aged roughly 18 to 100 years, lived in about two dozen United States geographic areas, and enrolled through a virtual design. In the prospective study, participants were assigned to cohorts based on the clinical history participants reported in a screening survey and a study questionnaire. Recovered participants in ImmuneRACE Cohort 3 were defined by two consecutive negative NP/OP PCR tests, clearance by a healthcare professional, or resolution of symptoms. Mobile phlebotomists in the prospective study collected whole blood, serum and a nasopharyngeal or oropharyngeal swab from every participant. Prospective study participants could optionally give additional blood draws and questionnaires over an approximately two-month period. Prospective study blood samples were shipped either frozen or at room temperature before DNA extraction. The paper's findings and limits, for the study overall: The quantity of clinical and demographic metadata differed by source and by participant and was supplied without curation.

The receptor comes from a woman aged 40 to 49 who had recovered from COVID-19. This chain is built from TRBV2 and TRBJ2-1, and the D gene may be TRBD2, 6 bases matching. The specimen was PBMCs or T cells enriched from blood (not recorded which). CDR3 protein: CASRRDFLSGNEQFF. The sequenced DNA: TGTGCCAGCAGACGGGACTTTTTATCCGGGAATGAGCAGTTCTTC.